This TCR beta chain was captured by sequencing in a study of blood T cell repertoires in COVID-19. At the level of the study: Some COVID-19 samples were acute and others convalescent; all came from the United States, Italy and Spain.

Original methodology: Estimated nucleated cell counts came from reference gene primer amplification. The repertoire was sequenced with immunoSEQ multiplex PCR; TCRdb's copy has only in-frame clones and lacks some. Clone size and the V and J calls come from that table; the DNA yielded D and trimming. The sample consists of some 150,000 clones, roughly 89% of them appearing once. The CDR3 length is 15 residues. V was cut by 3 bases and J by 3 bases, with 9 bases left in between. Germline loops: CDR1 MDHEN, CDR2 SYDVKM. The clonotype originates from a human donor in a cohort sampled during active COVID-19. The rearrangement links TRBV28 to TRBJ1-6; D ambiguous. Sequencing was carried out using peripheral blood. The CDR3 here is CASSFQSVYNSPLHF. CDR3 coding DNA: TGTGCCAGCAGTTTCCAATCGGTCTATAATTCACCCCTCCACTTT.